The rows below give T cell receptor beta chains drawn from one sample of a study of OX40 agonist ivuxolimab in advanced cancers. Repertoires were generated with immunoSEQ multiplex PCR, while TCRdb's copy carries only in-frame clones and drops some. The sample shows 75,000 to 100,000 clones, 84% of them seen only once. Material: CD4+ or CD8+ T cells sorted from blood, obtained in a trial of the OX40 agonist ivuxolimab. These receptor sequences come from an adult with an advanced solid tumor such as melanoma, head and neck, liver or kidney cancer. CDR3s include the opening cysteine and the closing phenylalanine or tryptophan. Clone size is stated in some rows and not others, as once, few, many or a class when expanded.

j_call: TRBJ1-1; v_call: TRBV4-1; clone_size: once; cdr3_aa: CASSQPTDTEAFF
j_call: TRBJ1-6; v_call: TRBV7-2; clone_size: few; cdr3_aa: CASSIPTGVGSPLHF
j_call: TRBJ2-1; v_call: TRBV2; clone_size: NA; cdr3_aa: CASSEVTSANNEQFF
j_call: TRBJ2-2; v_call: TRBV5-1; clone_size: NA; cdr3_aa: CASSTAGKQGELFF
j_call: TRBJ1-1; v_call: TRBV10-3; clone_size: NA; cdr3_aa: CAISDSPGQESNTEAFF
j_call: TRBJ1-6; v_call: TRBV7-9; clone_size: NA; cdr3_aa: CASSFQDGYNSPLHF
j_call: TRBJ1-1; v_call: TRBV5-4; clone_size: few; cdr3_aa: CASSLGGHRDTEAFF
j_call: TRBJ1-2; v_call: TRBV19; clone_size: NA; cdr3_aa: CASSMSRGYAGYTF
j_call: TRBJ2-7; v_call: TRBV7-9; clone_size: NA; cdr3_aa: CASSSPLRLAGGDFYEQYF
j_call: TRBJ2-7; v_call: TRBV7-9; clone_size: NA; cdr3_aa: CASSLMGGEGYEQYF
j_call: TRBJ1-1; v_call: TRBV7-2; clone_size: NA; cdr3_aa: CASSEIGTTEAFF
j_call: TRBJ1-5; v_call: TRBV19; clone_size: NA; cdr3_aa: CASSITGGNQPQHF
j_call: TRBJ2-2; v_call: TRBV5-1; clone_size: NA; cdr3_aa: CASSFKSGGELFF
j_call: TRBJ2-7; v_call: TRBV5-5; clone_size: once; cdr3_aa: CASSSPGPYEQYF
j_call: TRBJ1-1; v_call: TRBV7-3; clone_size: NA; cdr3_aa: CASSLSHGVNTEAFF
j_call: TRBJ2-1; v_call: TRBV19; clone_size: NA; cdr3_aa: CASSIIAGGPYNEQFF
j_call: TRBJ1-3; v_call: TRBV30; clone_size: NA; cdr3_aa: CAWTGSGNTIYF
j_call: TRBJ1-2; v_call: TRBV19; clone_size: NA; cdr3_aa: CASRWTGANYGYTF
j_call: TRBJ2-7; v_call: TRBV19; clone_size: NA; cdr3_aa: CASSITSGGIYEQYF
j_call: TRBJ2-1; v_call: TRBV4-3; clone_size: NA; cdr3_aa: CASSQDLRSSGDNEQFF
j_call: TRBJ2-7; v_call: TRBV18; clone_size: NA; cdr3_aa: CASSLTREPYEQYF
j_call: TRBJ1-5; v_call: TRBV29-1; clone_size: NA; cdr3_aa: CSRKDSRLIYSNQPQHF
j_call: TRBJ2-5; v_call: TRBV19; clone_size: NA; cdr3_aa: CASSIRWRERAQETQYF
j_call: TRBJ2-3; v_call: TRBV9; clone_size: NA; cdr3_aa: CASSVAGAGVDGTDTQYF
j_call: TRBJ1-1; v_call: TRBV11-2; clone_size: NA; cdr3_aa: CASSLGIRGGTEAFF
j_call: TRBJ2-4; v_call: TRBV9; clone_size: NA; cdr3_aa: CASSVGAQAKNIQYF
j_call: TRBJ1-5; v_call: TRBV9; clone_size: few; cdr3_aa: CASSVDGNSNQPQHF
j_call: TRBJ1-5; v_call: TRBV30; clone_size: few; cdr3_aa: CAWSMGQGPYQPQHF
j_call: TRBJ2-7; v_call: TRBV5-1; clone_size: NA; cdr3_aa: CASSLSPGASYEQYF
j_call: TRBJ1-1; v_call: TRBV18; clone_size: once; cdr3_aa: CASSPLQGMEYTEAFF
j_call: TRBJ1-4; v_call: TRBV7-8; clone_size: few; cdr3_aa: CASRFRQDVNEKLFF
j_call: TRBJ2-5; v_call: TRBV5-1; clone_size: NA; cdr3_aa: CASSLGTSSETQYF
j_call: TRBJ2-6; v_call: TRBV2; clone_size: NA; cdr3_aa: CASSARDRGSSGANVLTF
j_call: TRBJ1-2; v_call: TRBV19; clone_size: NA; cdr3_aa: CASSGRGYGYGYTF
j_call: TRBJ2-1; v_call: TRBV19; clone_size: NA; cdr3_aa: CASTPGTGGRNEQFF
j_call: TRBJ2-3; v_call: TRBV4-1; clone_size: once; cdr3_aa: CASSQPLLAGGTDTQYF
j_call: TRBJ2-1; v_call: TRBV6-5; clone_size: NA; cdr3_aa: CASSYGGRSNNEQFF
j_call: TRBJ2-3; v_call: TRBV6-5; clone_size: once; cdr3_aa: CASRPRQGAVTQYF
j_call: TRBJ1-2; v_call: TRBV29-1; clone_size: NA; cdr3_aa: CSVEDSNYGYTF
j_call: TRBJ2-2; v_call: TRBV10-3; clone_size: NA; cdr3_aa: CAISEHSGSWDGELFF
j_call: TRBJ1-2; v_call: TRBV6-5; clone_size: NA; cdr3_aa: CASKRTGGDYGYTF
j_call: TRBJ1-1; v_call: TRBV11-2; clone_size: NA; cdr3_aa: CASNERTENTEAFF